This T cell receptor (beta chain) was retrieved from a study of blood T cell repertoires in COVID-19. The sample holds a few counts of this clone. The germline CDR1 and CDR2 sequences are ENHRY and SYGVKD. V dropped 3 bases and J dropped 9; count of bases not matched to a gene: 13. CDR3 length: 17 amino acids. Source study methods: Amplification from reference gene primers served as the basis for estimated nucleated cell counts. This table comes from immunoSEQ multiplex PCR, and its TCRdb copy is limited to in-frame clones, with some not included. V and J calls and clone size are as listed in that table; D and trimming were resolved from the DNA. The sample lists about 150,000 clones; around four fifths were seen once.

The chain is built from TRBV10-3 and TRBJ1-6; 8 bases are shared with TRBD1. The sequencing input was PBMCs or T cells enriched from blood (not recorded which). This clonotype was sampled from a woman between 50 and 59 years old who had recovered from COVID-19. The CDR3 DNA reads TGTGCCATCAGTGATAGTCCGGGGCAGGGGGCAAGTTCACCCCTCCACTTT. As protein: CAISDSPGQGASSPLHF.